This entry is about one TCR beta chain. The antigen it recognizes is unknown. Qualities for individual bases were not recorded, and no much larger clone is one base off. The library was built by means of the immunoSEQ multiplex PCR assay. A mixture of 60 forward primers for TCR Vbeta segments and 13 reverse primers for TCR Jbeta segments was used in the multiplex PCR. The CDR3 region of rearranged TCR beta genes was amplified from genomic DNA by a multiplex PCR assay. On the Illumina HiSeq System, the amplified TCR beta libraries were sequenced as 87-base-pair reads. Per the source publication's procedure: A later analysis tallied around 80 million unique TCR beta chains across the 666 repertoires, and approximately 12 million of those chains were shared by two or more donors. Raw reads were error-corrected and collapsed into unique sequences by a nearest-neighbor algorithm in which closely related sequences were merged to remove PCR and sequencing errors. CDR3 sequences were aligned to IMGT reference sequences to assign V, D and J gene segments. Each retained sequence needed at least a six-nucleotide match to both a V gene segment and a J gene segment. A rearrangement was called productive if the CDR3 had no stop codons and remained in frame with V and J, and every other rearrangement was called non-productive. CDR3 was defined according to IMGT convention as the region running from the second conserved V-encoded cysteine to the conserved J-encoded phenylalanine. In an earlier analysis of around 600 of the donors, sequences lacking an unambiguous match to a single V gene segment were excluded. An earlier analysis of approximately 590 of the donors classified V segments as functional when productive rearrangements were above 56.7% and as segregating when the standard deviation between donors was above 5%. A statistical classification framework was built for diagnosing cytomegalovirus status from the catalog of TCR beta chain sequences. V and J gene assignment, in a later analysis, came from comparing TCR nucleotide sequences with IMGT/GENE-DB human TR gene sequences. In a later analysis, CDR3 sequences and most-parsimonious VDJ recombination scenarios were assigned using the TCRdist pipeline. In a later analysis, each TCR beta chain was defined by its CDR3 amino acid sequence together with its V-gene family, and reads lacking a unique V-gene family were excluded. A later analysis removed over 500 highly shared, low-generation-probability nucleotide sequences to deal with suspected cross-contamination and a sequencing artifact. In a later analysis, a clonal expansion index was calculated for each public chain from normalized within-repertoire ranks of inferred template counts. In a later analysis, generation probabilities were computed using a VDJ recombination model fitted to out-of-frame rearrangements, and the results were checked against IGoR. A later analysis scored TCR-TCR, TCR-HLA and TCR-CMV co-occurrence with hypergeometric tests, applying a repertoire-size bias correction to TCR pairs. To estimate false discovery rates, a later analysis permuted the HLA or CMV assignments 20 times. A later analysis grouped co-occurring TCRs with DBSCAN, adding TCRdist sequence similarity when clustering within HLA-allele-positive subsets. Repertoires with fewer than 30,000 or more than 120,000 public chains, plus five repertoires with anomalous nucleotide sharing, were excluded from co-occurrence clustering. TCRdb obtained this table from immuneACCESS and retained in-frame rearrangements with V and J assigned. These tables miss some clones; where compared with another copy, unresolved V genes account for less than half of the shortfall, and the remainder is unexplained. V and J calls plus clone size are reproduced from that table; the DNA served to infer D and trimming. This sample lists some 120,000 clones; 60% to 85% were detected once. The biggest ten clones account for around 1.5% of the sample.

This sample stems from a study of cytomegalovirus exposure and HLA in healthy donors (dated by TCRdb to the late 2010s). In the study overall: An earlier analysis of some 600 of the donors reported under 300 Gb of sequence data and around 120 million unique TCR beta sequences obtained from around 180 million T cells. All discovery cohort repertoires had been generated on a single sequencing platform. The number of typed donors differed by locus: about 629-630 for A, B, C, DRB1 and DQB1; 522 for DQA1; 606 for DPA1; and some 470 for DPB1. Among 300 to 450 genotyped donors of the cohort, an average of around 240,000 unique TCR beta nucleotide sequences were sequenced per donor, around 20% of them non-productive. An earlier analysis of around 540 of the donors applied high-throughput TCR beta sequencing to assess whether each TCR beta V gene segment acted as functional or pseudogenic. The later analysis used no new phenotypic data to find candidate immune exposures, relying instead on TCR beta sequences and their occurrence across donors. Along with the roughly 610-subject first cohort, a separate validation cohort of over a hundred different subjects was used. Genome-wide SNP genotypes for about three fifths of the roughly 670 donors were used in a later genetic analysis, which treated that subset as a discovery cohort. To predict cytomegalovirus infection status, the study combined high-throughput TCR immunosequencing, statistical association of individual TCRs with disease status, and machine learning. Among the roughly 410 genotyped donors, roughly 80% belonged to the genetic ancestry cluster associated with self-reported Caucasian donors. Approximately 310 gigabases of sequencing data and 75 million to 85 million unique TCR sequences made up an early release that covered around 640 HLA-typed donors. The study aimed to test whether cataloging public T cell receptors could reveal signatures of past pathogen exposure. In a later analysis, previously published TCR beta repertoires from hundreds of donors were re-analyzed and high-resolution HLA genotyping was added so that TCR occurrence patterns could be studied. The study profiled the T cell repertoires of about 640 subjects by immunosequencing and related them to cytomegalovirus serostatus. Donor age, sex, ethnicity and CMV serostatus were compiled alongside the repertoire data. Five DR-DQ haplotypes were handled as single units for association and clustering because linkage in the cohort was strong. HLA typing included class I and class II loci at four-digit resolution. Paper-wide results and their limitations: It was suggested by the authors that the approach could potentially be generalized to other disease states and immunological phenotypes. In a later analysis, TCR association rates were found to vary across HLA loci, with the most associated TCRs seen for DRB1 alleles and the fewest for HLA-C alleles. A later analysis associated 15,000 or so TCR beta sequences with specific HLA alleles at a false discovery rate of 0.05. An association between a missense DCLRE1C variant and V-gene and J-gene trimming of TCR beta chains was found in a later genetic analysis and replicated in an independent cohort. According to a later analysis, parvovirus B19, influenza, CMV and Epstein-Barr virus appeared linked to several top co-occurrence clusters. Over 15 rarely observed V segments, including chromosome 9 orphons, were excluded from the earlier analysis of about 600 of the donors because counts were too low. Some IMGT-functional V segments, including TRBV6-2 and TRBV6-3, could not be distinguished by the 87-base-pair reads and were therefore excluded. The cohort was sequenced for TCR beta chains only, and without alpha or paired-chain data the features that could be detected were limited. In an earlier analysis of some 640 of the donors, most TCR beta V segments were observed in productive rearrangements about 90% or about 30% of the time, broadly matching IMGT annotations. CMV serostatus was the only immune exposure information available for the cohort. Because HLA typing was missing for some donors at each locus, association tests included only the typed subset. Correlated functional status among segregating V segments might be attributable to linkage disequilibrium, but an unknown experimental factor could not be ruled out. Compared with equally common non-associated chains, HLA-associated TCR beta chains in a later analysis were more clonally expanded and had lower generation probabilities. The sequencing pipeline was judged likely to have produced a cluster of highly shared sequence variants as a technical artifact. While some public TCRs were present in many individuals, most TCR sequences turned up only very rarely across donors. Three of the identified cytomegalovirus-associated TCR beta chains were confirmed in vitro to be specific for cytomegalovirus antigens. Presence/absence analyses assumed roughly uniform sequencing depth across donors, an assumption that may not hold. Cytomegalovirus status was reported to be diagnosed by the classifier with high specificity and sensitivity in both the original and validation cohorts. Strong co-occurrence of HLA alleles, especially DR and DQ, made assigning TCR associations to individual alleles difficult. In the study, around 150 TCR beta chains were listed as associated with cytomegalovirus. A further reported finding was that TCR beta sequences accurately predicted the HLA-A and HLA-B alleles for most subjects in the first cohort. Compared with the 666-donor mean, donors in an Asian-associated ancestry cluster had fewer N-insertions in productive TCRs, according to a later genetic analysis. A later analysis found that most CMV-associated TCR beta chains appeared HLA-restricted, with HLA associations seemingly driven largely by CMV exposure.

The CDR3 goes from the cysteine to the phenylalanine over 15 residues. The read is trimmed to its CDR3 DNA, 45 bases read in frame from base 1. The V end loses 4 bases and the J end loses 3 bases, and a stretch of 15 bases separates them. The germline V gene gives CDR1 as MNHEY and CDR2 as SVGAGI. In total, 666 healthy bone marrow donors made up the cohort. At the time of sampling, every cohort member was nominally healthy, though immune exposures that went unrecorded were likely present. The donor was CMV seronegative and was included in the group of a few hundred seronegative cohort members. Every donor gave a peripheral blood sample, and the peripheral blood mononuclear cells from that sample were used for TCR beta sequencing. Genomic DNA extraction from the blood cell samples was performed with the Qiagen DNeasy Blood Extraction Kit.

This sequence uses TRBV6-5 and TRBJ2-5, with the D segment identity uncertain. The TCR sequence derives from a woman between 18 and 29 years old in good health and CMV-seronegative. The source material was PBMCs. The CDR3 loop reads CASSWAGTEEETQYF. The nucleotide sequence reads as follows: TGTGCCAGCAGTTGGGCAGGAACGGAAGAAGAGACCCAGTACTTC.